The T cell receptor (beta chain) under discussion was sequenced for a study of monozygotic twins with inflammatory bowel disease. Notes on the study in general: IBD patients displayed reduced TCRbeta diversity (inverse Simpson) when set against healthy co-twins.

The authors used roughly 3.5 ug of total RNA per TCR library. TCRdb re-called the 5' RACE reads; every CDR3 protein appears as one record, without DNA. This sample contains over 110,000 distinct CDR3 sequences. The CDR3 is 14 amino acids. A word on this clonotype: Its antigen remains unidentified.

The J gene is TRBJ1-2, the V gene TRBV12-3 or TRBV12-4; TCRdb indicates TRBD1, and absent DNA this call remains unverified. The clonotype comes from a human donor with ulcerative colitis or Crohn's disease, or a healthy co-twin of an affected twin (not recorded which). The sequencing input was blood. CDR3 loop: CASSFGSRAGGYTF.